The 5 T cell receptor beta chains below come from one sample, sequenced in a study of identical twins. TCRdb recomputed calls from the 5' RACE reads with MiXCR, one row per CDR3 protein. The top ten clones hold about 0.25% of a sample with around 1.7 million distinct CDR3 sequences, about 32% of them seen once. What was sequenced was cord blood. All receptors derive from a newborn girl in good health.

This clonotype has more than one count but fewer than ten. The chain uses TRBV7-2 and TRBJ2-7, with TRBD2 matching 12 bases. Germline loops: CDR1 SGHTA, CDR2 FQGNSA. This CDR3 region has 18 residues. With 1 base clipped from V and 7 bases from J, the junction kept 14 bases outside the gene matches. CDR3 coding DNA: TGTGCCAGCAGCTTAGGCGGACTAGCGGGGAGCTCCTACAATGAGCAGTACTTC. Translation: CASSLGGLAGSSYNEQYF.

The table lists this clonotype with a few counts. V usage is TRBV9 and J usage is TRBJ2-3, with 12 bases aligning to TRBD2. V shed 0 bases, J shed 6 bases, and the junction held 2 bases outside the gene matches. CDR1 and CDR2 from the germline V gene are SGDLS and YYNGEE. The CDR3 covers 15 residues. CDR3 in amino acids: CASSVASGRGDTQYF. DNA of the CDR3: TGTGCCAGCAGCGTAGCTAGCGGGAGGGGTGATACGCAGTATTTT.

This clonotype has only a few counts. The chain employs TRBV20-1 and TRBJ1-5; D is possibly TRBD1 (6 bases). V was trimmed by 5 bases and J by 6 bases, leaving 20 bases between them. Germline loops: CDR1 DFQATT, CDR2 SNEGSKA (reference sequence). The CDR3 consists of 15 residues. The CDR3 spells CSARSSGAGGQPQHF. In DNA, the CDR3 is TGCAGTGCTCGTAGTTCAGGGGCAGGTGGTCAGCCCCAGCATTTT.

V gene TRBV20-1 combines with J gene TRBJ2-1, with 8 bases identical to TRBD2. V lost 5 bases and J lost 13; bases outside the gene matches: 16. This CDR3 spans 14 amino acids. Germline V gene data show CDR1 as DFQATT and CDR2 as SNEGSKA (reference sequence). The CDR3 here is CSARAGAPGETQFF. CDR3 coding DNA: TGCAGTGCTCGAGCGGGGGCCCCTGGAGAGACCCAGTTCTTC.

This chain links TRBV5-1 with TRBJ1-1; TRBD1 aligns across 9 bases. Losses at the gene ends were 3 bases for V and 8 bases for J; bases not matched to a gene: 8. Germline CDR1 SGHRS, CDR2 YFSETQ. The CDR3 is 14 amino acids. The CDR3: CASSSTGGLPEAFF. The CDR3 DNA sequence: TGCGCCAGCAGCTCGACAGGGGGACTTCCGGAAGCTTTCTTT.